Below are 28 T cell receptor beta chains sequenced from a single sample in a study of blood T cells in healthy people across ages. A second PCR, run for roughly 7 to 11 cycles, used a sample-barcoded 5' primer plus a J-beta primer mix. TCRdb re-called the 5' RACE reads through MiXCR, storing one row per CDR3 protein. In the table there are around 690,000 distinct CDR3 sequences, approximately 59% of which are singletons. Sequenced input: blood. The receptor source for this set is a man in his sixties in good health.

V gene TRBV6-1 combines with J gene TRBJ2-3, with TRBD1 matching over 7 bases. This CDR3 is 14 amino acids long. Germline CDR1 reads MNHNS; CDR2 reads SASEGT. Unmatched junction bases numbered 6, after V lost 7 bases and J lost 2 bases. The CDR3 spells CASITGTVTDTQYF. As DNA, the CDR3 is TGTGCCAGCATCACCGGGACAGTCACAGATACGCAGTATTTT.

The chain combines TRBV6-5 with TRBJ1-2; 7 positions agree with TRBD1. J lost 4 bases, V lost 6 bases, and 14 bases had no gene match. Germline CDR1 reads MNHEY; CDR2 reads SVGAGI. This CDR3 has 16 residues. This CDR3 reads CASRTPATGASYGYTF. The CDR3 nucleotides read TGTGCCAGCAGAACCCCGGCCACAGGGGCGTCCTATGGCTACACCTTC.

A few counts support this clonotype. The chain couples TRBV29-1 to TRBJ2-5, with no clear D. The CDR3 is 12 amino acids. Trimming stripped 6 bases from V and 5 bases from J, with 13 bases between. The germline gives CDR1 SQVTM, CDR2 ANQGSEA. The CDR3 nucleotides read TGCAGCGTGACACATAACGGGGAGACCCAGTACTTC. Protein product: CSVTHNGETQYF. The whole variable domain, remainder taken from reference TRBV29-1 and TRBJ2-5, is SAVISQKPSRDICQRGTSLTIQCQVDSQVTMMFWYRQQPGQSLTLIATANQGSEATYESGFVIDKFPISRPNLTFSTLTVSNMSPEDSSIYLCSVTHNGETQYFGPGTRLLVL.

This chain joins TRBV5-1 and TRBJ2-5; 13 bases fit TRBD2. Germline assignment: CDR1 SGHRS and CDR2 YFSETQ. J was trimmed by 2 bases and V by 4 bases; bases with no gene match: 8. CDR3 length equals 17 residues. The CDR3 loop is CASSPGTSGVLQETQYF. The CDR3 region has the DNA TGCGCCAGCAGCCCCGGGACTAGCGGGGTCTTACAAGAGACCCAGTACTTC.

The V and J genes are TRBV28 and TRBJ2-5; 9 bases agree with TRBD1. The CDR3 extends over 18 amino acids. V was pared by 2 bases and J by 2 bases, with 12 bases of the junction left unmatched. Germline CDR1 is MDHEN and CDR2 is SYDVKM. The CDR3 region is CASSLDRDRVWGQETQYF. In nucleotides, the CDR3 is TGTGCCAGCAGTTTAGACCGGGACAGGGTGTGGGGTCAAGAGACCCAGTACTTC.

This clonotype was seen a few times. The chain combines TRBV7-2 with TRBJ1-1; no reliable D call. Trimming took 5 bases from V and 0 from J, leaving 10 bases between them. The CDR3 is 14 residues long. CDR1 and CDR2 from the germline V gene are SGHTA and FQGNSA. Here the CDR3 DNA reads TGTGCCAGCAGCCCCCCGCGGTTGAACACTGAAGCTTTCTTT. This gives the protein CASSPPRLNTEAFF.

The V call is TRBV25-1, the J call TRBJ2-1; tentative D call: TRBD2 (6 bases). Germline V gives CDR1 MGHDK, CDR2 SYGVNS. This CDR3 has 14 amino acids. Trimming stripped 7 bases from V and 1 base from J, with 11 bases between. Here the CDR3 DNA reads TGTGCCAGCACCGGGCGGGGTTCCTACAATGAGCAGTTCTTC. This sequence encodes CASTGRGSYNEQFF.

The DNA for the CDR3 is TGTGCCAGCAGCTTAAGGGGGGGCGGCGTAGTCCAAGAGACCCAGTACTTC. Its translation: CASSLRGGGVVQETQYF. The chain combines TRBV11-2 with TRBJ2-5, with D possibly being TRBD2 (7 bases). V was clipped by 2 bases and J by 1 base, with 17 bases between them. The CDR3 contains 17 residues. Germline V CDR1 and CDR2: SGHAT, FQNNGV.

This clonotype has more than one count but fewer than ten. The V call is TRBV27, the J call TRBJ1-4; the D gene is possibly TRBD1 (5 bases). Looked up from germline, CDR1 is MNHEY and CDR2 is SMNVEV (reference sequence). The CDR3 consists of 15 residues. V lost 5 bases and J 2 bases, leaving 12 bases between the germline ends. The CDR3 coding sequence is TGTGCCAGCAGTCCCCGTCGGGGGACTAATGAAAAACTGTTTTTT. Its protein product is CASSPRRGTNEKLFF. Variable domain in full (rest from reference TRBV27 and TRBJ1-4): EAQVTQNPRYLITVTGKKLTVTCSQNMNHEYMSWYRQDPGLGLRQIYYSMNVEVTDKGDVPEGYKVSRKEKRNFPLILESPSPNQTSLYFCASSPRRGTNEKLFFGSGTQLSVL.

The chain uses TRBV20-1 and TRBJ2-1; no definite D call. The CDR3 is 13 amino acids. The germline V and J ends were trimmed by 5 bases and 7 bases, with 15 bases remaining between them. CDR1 is DFQATT, CDR2 SNEGSKA, per germline (reference sequence). CDR3 coding DNA: TGCAGTGCTTCCGGGCCTTTGCAAAATGAGCAGTTCTTC. The encoded protein is CSASGPLQNEQFF.

DNA for the CDR3: TGTGCCAGCAGCACAGGGGAGATGGAGACCCAGTACTTC. Its protein product is CASSTGEMETQYF. The chain employs TRBV12-3 or TRBV12-4 and TRBJ2-5; 7 positions agree with TRBD1. CDR3 length equals 13 residues. Germline trimming cut 6 bases from V and 5 bases from J; bases unmatched to any gene: 6.

This clonotype was picked up a small number of times. The V gene is TRBV7-9, the J gene TRBJ2-7; 8 bases line up with TRBD1. CDR1 is SEHNR and CDR2 is FQNEAQ in the germline V gene (reference sequence). The length of the CDR3 is 15 residues. V lost 5 bases to trimming and J lost 0 bases; unmatched junction nucleotides: 6. CDR3 sequence reads: CASSNRTGSSYEQYF. The CDR3 DNA is TGTGCCAGCAGCAACCGGACAGGGAGCTCCTACGAGCAGTACTTC.

The rearrangement uses TRBV20-1 and TRBJ2-5, with 10 bases fitting TRBD2. V dropped 5 bases and J dropped 1; count of bases not matched to a gene: 4. Germline V gives CDR1 DFQATT, CDR2 SNEGSKA (reference sequence). CDR3 length equals 14 residues. This chain's CDR3 is CSAPAGGIQETQYF. For the CDR3, the DNA is TGCAGTGCTCCAGCGGGGGGGATCCAAGAGACCCAGTACTTC.

The J gene is TRBJ2-5, the V gene TRBV7-2, with 7 bases lining up with TRBD2. Trimming removed 6 bases from V and 11 bases from J; junction bases left unmatched: 15. The CDR3 consists of 14 residues. In germline, CDR1 is SGHTA, CDR2 FQGNSA. The CDR3, as DNA: TGTGCCAGCAGTGTGACGGGGGGAGTCGATGAGCAGTACTTC. As protein: CASSVTGGVDEQYF.

The CDR3 reads CASSGDRGLLGSPLHF. CDR3 DNA: TGTGCCAGCAGTGGCGACAGGGGCCTCCTTGGTTCACCCCTCCACTTT. The rearrangement joins TRBV2 to TRBJ1-6, with TRBD1 matching over 8 bases. Germline assignment: CDR1 SNHLY and CDR2 FYNNEI. This CDR3 has 16 residues. V dropped 4 bases and J dropped 9; count of bases not matched to a gene: 11.

The CDR3 region is CASSEALIPSGVMNEQFF. CDR3 nucleotide sequence: TGTGCCAGCAGTGAAGCCCTTATCCCTAGCGGGGTAATGAATGAGCAGTTCTTC. The gene calls are TRBV6-1 and TRBJ2-1; TRBD2 matches 9 bases. J gave up 7 bases and V 0 bases, and 13 bases lay outside the gene matches. This CDR3 comprises 18 residues. The germline CDR1 and CDR2 sequences are MNHNS and SASEGT.

The rearrangement links TRBV7-2 to TRBJ2-5; the D gene is possibly TRBD2 (7 bases). The CDR3 runs 15 residues. Germline V gives CDR1 SGHTA, CDR2 FQGNSA. V was clipped by 5 bases and J by 1 base, with 14 bases between them. Here the CDR3 DNA reads TGTGCCAGCAGCCCCTCTGGGGGGGCCCAAGAGACCCAGTACTTC. Translation: CASSPSGGAQETQYF.

The chain uses TRBV18 and TRBJ2-5; D not certain. The germline V gene has CDR1 KGHSH and CDR2 LQKENI. V shed 0 bases and J shed 2 bases, with 7 bases lying between them. The CDR3 runs 14 residues. The CDR3 DNA follows: TGTGCCAGCTCACCACCGAATAGGCAAGAGACCCAGTACTTC. Translated: CASSPPNRQETQYF.

V is TRBV12-3 or TRBV12-4 and J is TRBJ2-2; D gene unclear. The CDR3 contains 13 residues. V gave up 1 base and J gave up 4 bases, with 4 bases separating them. The CDR3: CASSLEVTGELFF. The DNA for the CDR3 is TGTGCCAGCAGTTTAGAAGTCACCGGGGAGCTGTTTTTT.

The genes are TRBV28 and TRBJ2-2, with D possibly TRBD1 on 6 matching bases. Trimming left V 6 bases short and J 3 bases short, with 20 bases between. This CDR3 has 17 residues. CDR1 MDHEN and CDR2 SYDVKM come from the germline V gene. The CDR3: CASRPTGSRGYTGELFF. CDR3 in DNA: TGTGCCAGCAGGCCCACAGGGTCCCGTGGGTACACCGGGGAGCTGTTTTTT.

This chain links TRBV6-2 or TRBV6-3 with TRBJ2-3, with 7 bases fitting TRBD2. CDR3 length: 13 amino acids. The germline V gene has CDR1 MNHEY and CDR2 SVGEGT. J was trimmed by 13 bases and V by 6 bases; bases with no gene match: 13. The CDR3 protein is CASRPPAGRGEYF. The CDR3 region has the DNA TGTGCCAGCAGACCCCCAGCGGGACGCGGGGAGTATTTT.

As regards this clonotype: This could be a read error, since a much larger clone is one nucleotide away. The chain uses TRBV12-3 or TRBV12-4 and TRBJ1-5, with D tentatively TRBD1 (5 bases). The CDR3 spans 14 residues. CDR3 protein: CVSSLGDGYQPQHF. Here the CDR3 DNA reads TGTGTCAGCAGTTTAGGGGACGGGTATCAGCCCCAGCATTTT.

This clonotype was observed a handful of times. This chain joins TRBV7-9 and TRBJ2-1, with D possibly being TRBD1 or TRBD2 (5 bases each). The germline V gene has CDR1 SEHNR and CDR2 FQNEAQ (reference sequence). The CDR3 is 15 residues long. Trimming removed 5 bases at V and 8 bases at J, with 19 bases between. DNA of the CDR3: TGTGCCAGCAGCCGTAGGCAGGGAGTTAGGGATGAGCAGTTCTTC. Its protein product is CASSRRQGVRDEQFF.

The V gene is TRBV13, the J gene TRBJ1-2, with D perhaps matching TRBD1 (5 bases). The CDR3 loop spans 14 amino acids. V was shortened by 5 bases and J by 4 bases, with 14 bases between the two germline ends. Looked up from germline, CDR1 is PRHDT and CDR2 is FYEKMQ (reference sequence). DNA of the CDR3: TGTGCCAGCAGCCTAGCGTCCGGGGCCTATGGCTACACCTTC. This translates into CASSLASGAYGYTF.

The chain uses TRBV4-1 and TRBJ2-1, with D hard to call. Trimming shortened V by 0 bases and J by 3 bases, and 9 bases separated the two germline ends. Germline-derived CDR1 and CDR2 are MGHRA and YSYEKL. The CDR3 spans 15 residues. Here the CDR3 DNA reads TGCGCCAGCAGCCAAGATGAGGACGGCTACAATGAGCAGTTCTTC. Amino acids: CASSQDEDGYNEQFF.

This chain links TRBV5-1 with TRBJ2-7, with 9 bases fitting TRBD1. The CDR3 has 14 residues. Germline lookup yields CDR1 SGHRS and CDR2 YFSETQ. Germline trimming cut 2 bases from V and 5 bases from J; bases unmatched to any gene: 5. Here the CDR3 reads CASSFDRGSDEQYF. For the CDR3, the DNA is TGCGCCAGCAGCTTCGACAGGGGGAGCGACGAGCAGTACTTC.

The chain couples TRBV6-5 to TRBJ1-6; a possible D gene is TRBD1 (5 bases). CDR3 size: 14 residues. V lost 6 bases, J lost 8 bases, and 14 bases lay in between. Germline V CDR1 and CDR2: MNHEY, SVGAGI. CDR3 protein: CASSYGAEHSPLHF. The CDR3 nucleotides are TGTGCCAGCAGCTACGGGGCGGAACATTCACCCCTCCACTTT.

This clonotype was seen repeatedly, ten times or more. Just one base apart from a much larger clone, this may be a read error. V and J are TRBV5-1 and TRBJ1-6; D gene ambiguous. CDR3 length equals 13 residues. Deletions cut 3 bases from V and 8 bases from J, with 9 bases between. From germline, CDR1 is SGHRS and CDR2 YFSETQ. CDR3 in DNA: TGCGCCAGCAGCTGGGTAGTGGATTCACCCCTCCACTTT. It specifies CASSWVVDSPLHF.